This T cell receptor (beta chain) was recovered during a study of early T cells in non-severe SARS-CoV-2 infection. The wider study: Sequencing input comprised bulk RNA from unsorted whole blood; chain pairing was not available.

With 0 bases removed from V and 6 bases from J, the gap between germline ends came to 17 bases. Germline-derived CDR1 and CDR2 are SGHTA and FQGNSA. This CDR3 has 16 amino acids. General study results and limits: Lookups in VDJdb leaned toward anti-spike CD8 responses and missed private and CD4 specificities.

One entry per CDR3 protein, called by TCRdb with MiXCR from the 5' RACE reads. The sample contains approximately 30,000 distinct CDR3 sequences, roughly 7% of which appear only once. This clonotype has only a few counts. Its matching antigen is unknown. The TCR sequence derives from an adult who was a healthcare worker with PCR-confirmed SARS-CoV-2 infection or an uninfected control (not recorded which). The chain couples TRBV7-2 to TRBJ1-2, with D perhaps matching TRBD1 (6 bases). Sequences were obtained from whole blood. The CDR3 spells CASSLAPMNGGDGYTF. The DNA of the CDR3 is TGTGCCAGCAGCTTAGCCCCTATGAATGGGGGCGATGGCTACACCTTC.